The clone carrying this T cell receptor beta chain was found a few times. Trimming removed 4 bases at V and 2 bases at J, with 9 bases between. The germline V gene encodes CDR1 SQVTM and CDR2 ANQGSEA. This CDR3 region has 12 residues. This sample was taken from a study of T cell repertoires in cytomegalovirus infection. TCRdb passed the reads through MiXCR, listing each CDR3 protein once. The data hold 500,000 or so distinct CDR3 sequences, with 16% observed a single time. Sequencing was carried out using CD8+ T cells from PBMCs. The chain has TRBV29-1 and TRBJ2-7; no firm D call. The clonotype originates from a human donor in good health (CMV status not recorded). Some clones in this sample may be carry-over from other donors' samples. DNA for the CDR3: TGCAGCGTTGGTGAGTTGGCCTACGAGCAGTACTTC. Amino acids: CSVGELAYEQYF.